This record concerns one TCR beta chain sequence. This entry is derived from a study of control samples from healthy donors and cancer patients. Repertoires were generated with immunoSEQ multiplex PCR, while TCRdb's copy carries only in-frame clones and drops some. Among about 140,000 clones, roughly nine tenths were seen once, and the ten largest hold 8.7%. V was clipped by 3 bases and J by 6 bases, with 13 bases between them. The CDR3 runs 13 residues. Per the germline V gene, CDR1 is SGHDT and CDR2 is YYEEEE. The receptor was derived from a woman aged 30 to 39 in good health. Sequencing used blood. This chain joins TRBV5-6 and TRBJ2-7; D is unclear. The CDR3 reads CASSYGPSGEQYF. Here the CDR3 DNA reads TGTGCCAGCAGCTACGGACCCTCGGGCGAGCAGTACTTC.